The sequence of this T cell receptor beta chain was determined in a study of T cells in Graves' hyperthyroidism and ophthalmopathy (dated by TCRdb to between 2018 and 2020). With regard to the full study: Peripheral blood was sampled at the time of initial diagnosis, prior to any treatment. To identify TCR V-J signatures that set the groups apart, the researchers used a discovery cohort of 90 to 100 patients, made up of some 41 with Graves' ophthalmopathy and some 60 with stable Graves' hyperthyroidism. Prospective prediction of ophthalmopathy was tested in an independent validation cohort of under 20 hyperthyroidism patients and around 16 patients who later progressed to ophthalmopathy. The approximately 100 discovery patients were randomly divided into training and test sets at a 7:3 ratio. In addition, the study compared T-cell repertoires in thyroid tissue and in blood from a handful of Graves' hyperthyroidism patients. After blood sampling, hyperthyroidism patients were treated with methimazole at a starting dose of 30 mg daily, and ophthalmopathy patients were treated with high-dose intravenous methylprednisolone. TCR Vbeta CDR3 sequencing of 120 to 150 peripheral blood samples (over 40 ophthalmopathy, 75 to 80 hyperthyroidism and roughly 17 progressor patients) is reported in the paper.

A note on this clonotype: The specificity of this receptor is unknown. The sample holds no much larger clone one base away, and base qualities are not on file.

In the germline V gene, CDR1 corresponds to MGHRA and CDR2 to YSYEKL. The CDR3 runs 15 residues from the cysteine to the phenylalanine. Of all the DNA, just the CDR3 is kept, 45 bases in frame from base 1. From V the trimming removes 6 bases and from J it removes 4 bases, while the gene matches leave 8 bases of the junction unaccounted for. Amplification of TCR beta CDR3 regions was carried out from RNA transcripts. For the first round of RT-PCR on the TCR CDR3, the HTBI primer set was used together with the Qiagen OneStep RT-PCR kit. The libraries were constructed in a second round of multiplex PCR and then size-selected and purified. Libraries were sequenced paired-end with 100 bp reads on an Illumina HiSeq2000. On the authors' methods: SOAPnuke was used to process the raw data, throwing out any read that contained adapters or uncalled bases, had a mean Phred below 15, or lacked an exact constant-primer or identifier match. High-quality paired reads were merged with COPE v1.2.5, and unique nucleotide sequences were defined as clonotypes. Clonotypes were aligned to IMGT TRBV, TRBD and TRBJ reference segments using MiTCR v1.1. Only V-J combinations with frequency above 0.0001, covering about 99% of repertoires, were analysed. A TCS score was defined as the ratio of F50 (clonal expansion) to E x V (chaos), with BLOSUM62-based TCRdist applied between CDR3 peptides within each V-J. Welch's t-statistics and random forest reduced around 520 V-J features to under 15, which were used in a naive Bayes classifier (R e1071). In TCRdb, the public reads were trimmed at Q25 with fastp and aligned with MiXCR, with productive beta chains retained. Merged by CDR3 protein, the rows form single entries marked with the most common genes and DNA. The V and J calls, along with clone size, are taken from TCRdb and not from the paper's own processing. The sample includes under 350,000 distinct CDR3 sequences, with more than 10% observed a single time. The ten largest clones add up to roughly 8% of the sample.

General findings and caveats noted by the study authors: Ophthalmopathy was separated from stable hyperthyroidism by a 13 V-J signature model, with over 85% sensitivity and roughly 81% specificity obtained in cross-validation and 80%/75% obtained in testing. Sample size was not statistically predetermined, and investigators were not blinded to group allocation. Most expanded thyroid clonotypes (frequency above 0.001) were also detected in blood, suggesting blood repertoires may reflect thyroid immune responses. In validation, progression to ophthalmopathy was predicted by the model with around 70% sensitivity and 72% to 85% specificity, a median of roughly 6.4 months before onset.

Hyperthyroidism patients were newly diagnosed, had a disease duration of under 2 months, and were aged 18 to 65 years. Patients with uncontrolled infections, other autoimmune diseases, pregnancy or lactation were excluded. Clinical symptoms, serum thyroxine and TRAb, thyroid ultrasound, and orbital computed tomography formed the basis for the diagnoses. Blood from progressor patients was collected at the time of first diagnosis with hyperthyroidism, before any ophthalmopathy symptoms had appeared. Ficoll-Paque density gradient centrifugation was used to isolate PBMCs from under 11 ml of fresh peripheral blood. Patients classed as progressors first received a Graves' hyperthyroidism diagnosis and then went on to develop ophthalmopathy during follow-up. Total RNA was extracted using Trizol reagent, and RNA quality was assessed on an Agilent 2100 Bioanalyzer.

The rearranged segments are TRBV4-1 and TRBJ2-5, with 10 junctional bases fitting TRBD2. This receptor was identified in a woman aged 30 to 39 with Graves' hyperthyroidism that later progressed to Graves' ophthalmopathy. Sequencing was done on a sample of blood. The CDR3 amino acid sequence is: CASSAASGSTETQYF. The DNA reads TGCGCCAGCAGTGCGGCTAGCGGGAGTACAGAGACCCAGTACTTC.